At least ten counts were recorded for the clone carrying this T cell receptor (beta chain). The record originates from a study of Graves' ophthalmopathy and Graves' hyperthyroidism. Amplification targeted the TCR beta CDR3 regions, with RNA transcripts as the source material. Second-round multiplex PCR came after first-round RT-PCR with HTBI primers. A single record per CDR3 protein comes from TCRdb applying MiXCR to the multiplex PCR reads. Altogether about 400,000 distinct CDR3 sequences are present, about a sixth being singletons, with the ten largest covering about 1.4%. The TCR originated in a woman aged 18-29 years with Graves' ophthalmopathy. Sequencing was done on a sample of peripheral blood.

CDR3 in DNA: TGTGCCAGCAGTTTAGAAAGGAACTACATTCAGTACTTC. Encoded protein: CASSLERNYIQYF. The chain links TRBV12-3 or TRBV12-4 to TRBJ2-4, with unresolved D. The CDR3 runs 13 residues. The ends were cut back, 1 base at V and 8 bases at J, with 9 bases in the middle.